The TCR beta chain under discussion was sequenced for a study of cytomegalovirus exposure and HLA in healthy donors. Across the whole study: A prior analysis found 117 million unique TCR beta sequences from about 179 million T cells.

Healthy individuals who donated bone marrow served as the donors. PCR employed 60 Vbeta and 13 Jbeta primers. This table comes from immunoSEQ multiplex PCR, and its TCRdb copy is limited to in-frame clones, with some not included. Of around 100,000 clones in the sample, under 9% were seen once. The V gene lost 3 bases and the J gene lost 13 bases, with 22 bases spanning the gap. This CDR3 is built from 15 residues. CDR1 and CDR2 (germline): MNHEY, SMNVEV (reference sequence). Sequenced material: PBMCs. This receptor was obtained from a man in his fifties in good health and CMV-seronegative. The chain joins TRBV27 to TRBJ2-1, with TRBD2 as a possible D gene (6 bases). CDR3 loop: CASSFGGWLAGRQFF. The CDR3 bases are TGTGCCAGCAGTTTTGGCGGGTGGTTGGCGGGGAGACAGTTCTTC.